These 20 T cell receptor beta chains originate from one sample sequenced in a study of blood T cell repertoires in COVID-19. TCRdb keeps only in-frame clones here, not all; method: immunoSEQ multiplex PCR. The table records a few hundred thousand clones, 75% to 90% of them present only once. Sequenced: peripheral blood. These receptors were obtained from an older woman with COVID-19, enrolled during active disease.

This rearrangement joins TRBV5-1 to TRBJ1-5; 7 positions agree with TRBD1. The CDR3 spans 14 residues. Germline lookup yields CDR1 SGHRS and CDR2 YFSETQ. V lost 3 bases to trimming and J lost 6 bases; unmatched junction nucleotides: 6. The CDR3 DNA is TGCGCCAGCAGCTCGCAGGGGGTTGGTCAGCCCCAGCATTTT. Translated, it gives CASSSQGVGQPQHF. Combining the CDR3 with reference TRBV5-1 and TRBJ1-5 gives the whole variable domain KAGVTQTPRYLIKTRGQQVTLSCSPISGHRSVSWYQQTPGQGLQFLFEYFSETQRNKGNFPGRFSGRQFSNSRSEMNVSTLELGDSALYLCASSSQGVGQPQHFGDGTRLSIL.

V gene TRBV5-4 combines with J gene TRBJ1-1; no clear D gene. This CDR3 spans 12 amino acids. V dropped 5 bases and J dropped 11 bases, with 16 bases sitting between them. The germline V gene encodes CDR1 SGHNT and CDR2 YYREEE (reference sequence). The CDR3 here is CASSITGSEAFF. The CDR3 DNA sequence: TGTGCCAGCAGTATTACGGGGTCAGAGGCTTTCTTT.

This clone was recorded only once. This chain connects TRBV27 to TRBJ1-1; TRBD1 is a possible D gene (6 bases). V was trimmed by 7 bases and J by 6 bases, leaving 15 bases between them. This CDR3 region has 13 residues. Germline CDR1 is MNHEY and CDR2 is SMNVEV (reference sequence). The CDR3 sequence: CASILRGGSEAFF. The CDR3 nucleotides are TGTGCCAGCATCCTCAGAGGGGGTTCTGAAGCTTTCTTT.

This clone was observed a few times. This chain joins TRBV6-5 and TRBJ2-7; TRBD2 is a possible D gene (6 bases). Germline V gives CDR1 MNHEY, CDR2 SVGAGI. The CDR3 is 15 amino acids. V lost 8 bases, J lost 3 bases, and 20 bases lay in between. CDR3 protein: CASLITGGAIYEQYF. The CDR3 region has the DNA TGTGCCAGCTTAATAACGGGCGGGGCCATCTACGAGCAGTACTTC.

The chain recombines TRBV7-2 with TRBJ2-1; possible D gene TRBD1, 6 bases. CDR1 is SGHTA and CDR2 is FQGNSA in the germline V gene. CDR3 length equals 12 residues. Deletions cut 5 bases from V and 7 bases from J, with 9 bases between. The CDR3 region has the DNA TGTGCCAGCAGCCCAGGGGTGAATGAGCAGTTCTTC. It codes for CASSPGVNEQFF.

The gene calls are TRBV7-6 and TRBJ1-3, with 10 nucleotides matching TRBD1. Per the germline V gene, CDR1 is SGHVS and CDR2 is FNYEAQ. J gave up 4 bases and V 7 bases, and 7 bases lay outside the gene matches. The CDR3 is 15 residues long. DNA for the CDR3: TGTGCCAGCATACCGGACAGGGGGGCAGGAAACACCATATATTTT. Translation: CASIPDRGAGNTIYF.

The CDR3 DNA reads as TGTGCCAGCAGCTCACAGGGGTTGGGCGGGGAGCTGTTTTTT. Translating it yields CASSSQGLGGELFF. The chain joins TRBV11-2 to TRBJ2-2, with 7 positions matching TRBD1. Germline CDR1 SGHAT, CDR2 FQNNGV. This CDR3 region has 14 residues. J lost 7 bases, V lost 4 bases, and 6 bases had no gene match.

V usage is TRBV29-1 and J usage is TRBJ2-7, with D possibly being TRBD1 (7 bases). The CDR3 covers 13 residues. Germline V CDR1 and CDR2: SQVTM, ANQGSEA. V was shortened by 7 bases and J by 0 bases, with 13 bases between the two germline ends. CDR3 protein: CSARGAVSYEQYF. The CDR3 DNA follows: TGCAGCGCCAGGGGGGCAGTCTCCTACGAGCAGTACTTC.

The J gene is TRBJ2-1, the V gene TRBV9, with 11 positions matching TRBD2. Trimming took 0 bases from V and 5 from J; bases not matched to a gene: 1. The CDR3 sequence is 15 residues long. Germline V lookup: CDR1 SGDLS, CDR2 YYNGEE. The CDR3 DNA is TGTGCCAGCAGCGTAGTTAGCGGGGGGGACAATGAGCAGTTCTTC. The encoded protein is CASSVVSGGDNEQFF.

This clone was recorded once. V and J are TRBV11-2 and TRBJ2-3; 9 positions agree with TRBD2. The CDR3 length is 17 residues. Germline V gives CDR1 SGHAT, CDR2 FQNNGV. J lost 2 bases, V lost 0 bases, and 6 bases had no gene match. The CDR3 protein is CASSLELAGALTDTQYF. CDR3 nucleotides: TGTGCCAGCAGCTTAGAGTTAGCGGGGGCCCTCACAGATACGCAGTATTTT.

The rearrangement links TRBV27 to TRBJ1-5; TRBD1 matches at 9 bases. J lost 5 bases, V lost 7 bases, and 6 bases had no gene match. Germline lookup yields CDR1 MNHEY and CDR2 SMNVEV (reference sequence). The CDR3 totals 14 residues. The CDR3 reads CASNRQGGDQPQHF. Written as DNA, the CDR3 is TGTGCCAGCAATCGACAGGGGGGCGATCAGCCCCAGCATTTT.

This chain joins TRBV2 and TRBJ2-3; D may be TRBD2 (6 bases). The CDR3 is 13 residues long. The V gene's germline CDR1 is SNHLY and CDR2 FYNNEI. The V and J ends lost 7 bases and 1 base respectively, with 9 bases between them. The CDR3 nucleotides are TGTGCCAGCACCTCGGGGGGCACAGATACGCAGTATTTT. Translated, it gives CASTSGGTDTQYF. The whole variable domain, filled in from reference TRBV2 and TRBJ2-3, reads EPEVTQTPSHQVTQMGQEVILRCVPISNHLYFYWYRQILGQKVEFLVSFYNNEISEKSEIFDDQFSVERPDGSNFTLKIRSTKLEDSAMYFCASTSGGTDTQYFGPGTRLTVL.

This chain uses TRBV6-5 with TRBJ1-5; the match to TRBD1 covers 7 bases. V lost 8 bases and J lost 0; bases outside the gene matches: 7. Per the germline V gene, CDR1 is MNHEY and CDR2 is SVGAGI. This CDR3 is 15 amino acids long. This chain's CDR3 is CASYRDRVSNQPQHF. In DNA form, the CDR3 reads TGTGCCAGCTACCGCGACAGGGTTAGCAATCAGCCCCAGCATTTT.

The rearrangement links TRBV15 to TRBJ2-4, with D maybe TRBD1 (5 bases). V lost 3 bases and J lost 0, with 12 bases in between. This CDR3 has 16 amino acids. The germline V gene encodes CDR1 LNHNV and CDR2 YYDKDF (reference sequence). The CDR3 is CATSSSPGIAKNIQYF. As DNA, the CDR3 is TGTGCCACCAGCAGCTCCCCAGGGATAGCCAAAAACATTCAGTACTTC.

The gene calls are TRBV15 and TRBJ1-2, with 8 bases aligning to TRBD1. Germline CDR1 LNHNV, CDR2 YYDKDF (reference sequence). The V gene end was trimmed by 1 base and the J gene end by 3 bases; junction bases not matched to a gene: 4. The CDR3 is made up of 15 amino acids. CDR3: CATSRGGTGDYGYTF. The CDR3, as DNA: TGTGCCACCAGCAGAGGAGGGACAGGCGACTATGGCTACACCTTC.

This clone was picked up a small number of times. The V and J genes are TRBV9 and TRBJ2-2; D possibly corresponds to TRBD1 (6 bases). The CDR3 length is 16 residues. The V end was cut by 2 bases, the J end by 0 bases, with 11 bases between. Germline loops: CDR1 SGDLS, CDR2 YYNGEE. The chain's CDR3 is CASSVTGSANTGELFF. In DNA, the CDR3 is TGTGCCAGCAGCGTCACAGGGTCGGCGAACACCGGGGAGCTGTTTTTT.

This chain connects TRBV4-2 to TRBJ2-7, with a tentative D call TRBD1 (6 bases). The CDR3 has 13 amino acids. The germline CDR1 and CDR2 sequences are LGHNA and YNFKEQ. V lost 4 bases to trimming and J lost 5 bases, with 12 bases between them. The CDR3 reads CASSRLQGDEQYF. CDR3 in DNA: TGTGCCAGCAGCCGACTACAGGGCGACGAGCAGTACTTC.

The V call is TRBV23-1, the J call TRBJ2-5; D is unclear. TRBV23-1 is given ORF status, its function remaining uncertain. V gave up 7 bases and J gave up 5 bases, with 5 bases separating them. The CDR3 spans 10 residues. CDR3 residues: CASTRETQYF. The CDR3 DNA reads TGCGCCAGCACACGGGAGACCCAGTACTTC.

J is TRBJ2-5 and V is TRBV18; D may be TRBD1 (6 bases). Trimming left V 3 bases short and J 5 bases short, with 25 bases between. In germline, CDR1 is KGHSH, CDR2 LQKENI. This CDR3 has 18 residues. The CDR3: CASSPDLKRQVINETQYF. The CDR3 coding sequence is TGTGCCAGCTCACCCGACCTGAAGCGACAGGTTATCAATGAGACCCAGTACTTC.

This clone came up once. V usage is TRBV6-5 and J usage is TRBJ2-1; D possibly corresponds to TRBD2 (6 bases). Germline V lookup: CDR1 MNHEY, CDR2 SVGAGI. V was clipped by 2 bases and J by 6 bases, with 14 bases between them. This CDR3 contains 15 residues. CDR3 sequence reads: CASSYGGGSINEQFF. The CDR3 DNA reads TGTGCCAGCAGTTACGGGGGAGGTAGCATCAATGAGCAGTTCTTC.